Listed below are T cell receptor beta chains from one sample, sequenced in a study of cytomegalovirus exposure and HLA in healthy donors. Clones were read by immunoSEQ multiplex PCR, and TCRdb kept only the in-frame ones, dropping some. The sample has about 170,000 clones; about four fifths are singletons. Sequenced sample: PBMCs. The receptors stem from a woman in her late teens or twenties in good health and CMV-seropositive. The conserved cysteine and the conserved F or W are not part of the CDR3 here. Fields, in order: V gene, clone size, J gene, CDR3 protein. A clone size is listed for some rows: how often the clone was seen (once, few, many), or a class if it is expanded.

v_gene: TRBV27
abundance: -
j_gene: TRBJ2-3
CDR3aa: ASSFIRSTDTQY

v_gene: TRBV5-4
abundance: -
j_gene: TRBJ2-7
CDR3aa: ASSLGPPVYEQY

v_gene: TRBV6-5
abundance: once
j_gene: TRBJ2-7
CDR3aa: ASSRVPGQGYEQY

v_gene: TRBV7-9
abundance: -
j_gene: TRBJ2-7
CDR3aa: ASSADSREQY

v_gene: TRBV2
abundance: -
j_gene: TRBJ1-1
CDR3aa: AIPKGDGRTEAF

v_gene: TRBV13
abundance: -
j_gene: TRBJ2-5
CDR3aa: ASSRLDRTGLVYPNQETQY

v_gene: TRBV2
abundance: -
j_gene: TRBJ1-4
CDR3aa: ASSVGTGGFEKLF

v_gene: TRBV6-1
abundance: -
j_gene: TRBJ1-2
CDR3aa: ASSEAGAGGYGYT

v_gene: TRBV11-3
abundance: few
j_gene: TRBJ2-2
CDR3aa: ASSLDHNTGELF

v_gene: TRBV6-4
abundance: few
j_gene: TRBJ2-1
CDR3aa: ASSVKGTGGNEQF

v_gene: TRBV4-3
abundance: -
j_gene: TRBJ1-1
CDR3aa: ASSQDIEIGAF

v_gene: TRBV5-4
abundance: few
j_gene: TRBJ2-3
CDR3aa: ASRVPGTDTQY

v_gene: TRBV7-2
abundance: -
j_gene: TRBJ1-3
CDR3aa: ASSLRPGGKSSDTIY

v_gene: TRBV7-9
abundance: -
j_gene: TRBJ1-4
CDR3aa: ASTKQGDEKLF

v_gene: TRBV30
abundance: -
j_gene: TRBJ1-2
CDR3aa: AWSKQGARGGYT

v_gene: TRBV9
abundance: -
j_gene: TRBJ1-3
CDR3aa: ASSVGLGQGIGNNIY

v_gene: TRBV5-6
abundance: -
j_gene: TRBJ2-5
CDR3aa: ASSLGAHQETQY

v_gene: TRBV4-3
abundance: -
j_gene: TRBJ2-2
CDR3aa: ASSQDIPVGQNTGELF

v_gene: TRBV6-5
abundance: -
j_gene: TRBJ1-4
CDR3aa: ASSYRGTDNEKLF

v_gene: TRBV5-1
abundance: -
j_gene: TRBJ2-2
CDR3aa: ASSLGRTGDTGELF

v_gene: TRBV4-3
abundance: -
j_gene: TRBJ2-7
CDR3aa: ASSHRGDEQY

v_gene: TRBV28
abundance: -
j_gene: TRBJ1-2
CDR3aa: ASRLPGGNFYGYT

v_gene: TRBV7-9
abundance: -
j_gene: TRBJ2-7
CDR3aa: ASSQTGPTYEQY

v_gene: TRBV7-2
abundance: -
j_gene: TRBJ1-1
CDR3aa: ASSLASGLNTEAF

v_gene: TRBV6-5
abundance: -
j_gene: TRBJ1-1
CDR3aa: ATSPTDLMNTEAF

v_gene: TRBV6-1
abundance: -
j_gene: TRBJ2-5
CDR3aa: ASRDWGRTVETQY

v_gene: TRBV27
abundance: -
j_gene: TRBJ2-7
CDR3aa: ASGVAAAYEQY

v_gene: TRBV19
abundance: -
j_gene: TRBJ2-2
CDR3aa: ASRVADRNTGELF

v_gene: TRBV18
abundance: -
j_gene: TRBJ1-2
CDR3aa: ASSPVAPNYGYT

v_gene: TRBV7-2
abundance: -
j_gene: TRBJ2-3
CDR3aa: ASSLVGPGATDTQY

v_gene: TRBV19
abundance: -
j_gene: TRBJ1-2
CDR3aa: ASTNWNYGYT

v_gene: TRBV25-1
abundance: -
j_gene: TRBJ2-5
CDR3aa: ASSEYDLARKETQY

v_gene: TRBV7-5
abundance: -
j_gene: TRBJ2-7
CDR3aa: VRSLRDIYEQY